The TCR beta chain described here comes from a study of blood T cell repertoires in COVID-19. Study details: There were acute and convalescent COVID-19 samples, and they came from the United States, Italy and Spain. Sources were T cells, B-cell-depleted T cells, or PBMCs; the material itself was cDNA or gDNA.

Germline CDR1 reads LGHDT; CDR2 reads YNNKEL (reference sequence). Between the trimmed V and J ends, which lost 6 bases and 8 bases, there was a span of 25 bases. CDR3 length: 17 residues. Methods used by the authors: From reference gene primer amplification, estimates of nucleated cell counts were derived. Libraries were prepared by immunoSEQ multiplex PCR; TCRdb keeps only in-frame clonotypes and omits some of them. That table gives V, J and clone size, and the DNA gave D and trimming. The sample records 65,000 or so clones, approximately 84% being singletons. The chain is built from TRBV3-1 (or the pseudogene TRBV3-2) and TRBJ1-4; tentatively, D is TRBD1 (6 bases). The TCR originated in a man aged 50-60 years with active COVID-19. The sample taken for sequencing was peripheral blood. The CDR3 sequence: CASRPGGQNYYKEKLFF. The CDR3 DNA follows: TGTGCCAGCAGACCCGGAGGACAGAATTACTATAAGGAAAAACTGTTTTTT.